These 21 T cell receptor beta chains originate from one sample sequenced in a study of HIV-infected patients and healthy controls (dated by TCRdb to the mid-2010s). Libraries were built with 5' RACE. The sequencing machine was an Illumina MiSeq. About 500 ng RNA was reverse transcribed with SuperScript III using primers against the alpha and beta constant regions. Separate alpha and beta chain libraries were generated by chain-specific third strand synthesis with multiplexing indices. Clones were called with MiXCR by TCRdb after fastp trimmed the public reads at Q25, and only in-frame beta chains were retained. CDR3 protein sequences are deduplicated, and each keeps its most common genes and DNA. Across this sample there are roughly 11,000 distinct CDR3 sequences, with approximately 5% seen only once. The ten most abundant clones make up around 3.3% of the sample. Since whole blood was used without any cell fractionation, the repertoire reflected all peripheral T cells in unsorted form.

The sequencing sample was made of blood. These receptors were obtained from an adult in good health.

This clonotype was detected many times. The V and J genes are TRBV5-1 and TRBJ2-7, with 10 bases matching TRBD1. J gave up 5 bases and V 4 bases, and 6 bases lay outside the gene matches. The CDR3 covers 14 residues. The germline V gene encodes CDR1 SGHRS and CDR2 YFSETQ. The CDR3 loop is CASSVLTGGHEQYF. DNA for the CDR3: TGCGCCAGCAGCGTCCTGACAGGGGGCCACGAGCAGTACTTC.

This rearrangement joins TRBV2 to TRBJ2-7, with 11 bases fitting TRBD1. V dropped 6 bases and J dropped 9; count of bases not matched to a gene: 10. The CDR3 is 14 residues long. Per germline, CDR1 SNHLY and CDR2 FYNNEI. The CDR3 sequence: CASRGTGGVSGQYF. The CDR3 DNA reads as TGTGCCAGCAGGGGGACAGGGGGTGTTTCCGGGCAGTACTTC.

By share, this clonotype ranks as medium-sized. The CDR3 sequence is CASSQDTGNQPQHF. CDR3 DNA sequence: TGTGCCAGCAGCCAAGATACTGGCAATCAGCCCCAGCATTTT. This chain joins TRBV3-1 and TRBJ1-5; D is unclear. With 0 bases removed from V and 2 bases from J, the gap between germline ends came to 5 bases. The CDR3 has 14 amino acids. CDR1 is LGHDT and CDR2 is YNNKEL in the germline V gene (reference sequence). Combining the CDR3 with reference TRBV3-1 and TRBJ1-5 gives the whole variable domain DTAVSQTPKYLVTQMGNDKSIKCEQNLGHDTMYWYKQDSKKFLKIMFSYNNKELIINETVPNRFSPKSPDKAHLNLHINSLELGDSAVYFCASSQDTGNQPQHFGDGTRLSIL.

This clonotype has at least ten counts. This chain links TRBV6-1 with TRBJ2-3; TRBD1 matches 7 bases. This CDR3 comprises 14 residues. Germline V CDR1 and CDR2: MNHNS, SASEGT. V gave up 6 bases and J gave up 2 bases; unmatched junction bases: 5. The CDR3 reads CASRTDRTTDTQYF. Here the CDR3 DNA reads TGTGCCAGCAGGACGGACAGGACCACAGATACGCAGTATTTT.

Relative to its sample, this clonotype is medium-sized. V and J are TRBV4-1 and TRBJ1-3, with D perhaps matching TRBD1 (5 bases). Germline loops: CDR1 MGHRA, CDR2 YSYEKL. V lost 0 bases to trimming and J lost 3 bases, with 6 bases between them. CDR3 length equals 14 residues. In DNA, the CDR3 is TGCGCCAGCAGCCAAGACAGGGTTGGAAACACCATATATTTT. Translation: CASSQDRVGNTIYF.

This clonotype was counted many times. The chain carries TRBV5-1 and TRBJ2-1; 10 bases align to TRBD2. V shed 0 bases and J 6 bases; nucleotides not matched to a gene: 9. The germline CDR1 and CDR2 sequences are SGHRS and YFSETQ. The CDR3 covers 17 residues. This CDR3 reads CASSLDRALAGSNEQFF. The DNA of the CDR3 is TGCGCCAGCAGCTTGGACAGGGCACTAGCGGGGAGCAATGAGCAGTTCTTC.

This clonotype is termed medium-sized. This rearrangement joins TRBV2 to TRBJ1-1, with D tentatively TRBD1 (5 bases). Trimming took off 6 bases at V and 2 bases at J, with 13 bases between the two ends. The CDR3 runs to 14 residues. Germline CDR1 reads SNHLY; CDR2 reads FYNNEI. The CDR3 region is CASSPDGGNTEAFF. DNA for the CDR3: TGTGCCAGCAGCCCCGACGGGGGAAACACTGAAGCTTTCTTT.

This clonotype was found a few times. The chain is built from TRBV20-1 and TRBJ2-5; 11 bases map to TRBD1. Germline V gene data show CDR1 as DFQATT and CDR2 as SNEGSKA (reference sequence). V shed 3 bases and J 5 bases; nucleotides not matched to a gene: 8. The CDR3 covers 15 residues. The CDR3 region has the DNA TGCAGTGCTAGTACCTGGACAGGGGGCTCGGAGACCCAGTACTTC. It translates to CSASTWTGGSETQYF.

By its share, this clonotype is medium-sized. This chain uses TRBV4-1 with TRBJ1-6; D gene uncertain. Germline CDR1 reads MGHRA; CDR2 reads YSYEKL. Trimming took 0 bases from V and 3 from J, leaving 12 bases between them. CDR3 length: 17 amino acids. The CDR3 loop is CASSQDENRDYNSPLHF. The CDR3, as DNA: TGCGCCAGCAGCCAAGACGAGAACAGAGACTATAATTCACCCCTCCACTTT.

This clonotype was seen only a few times. The chain couples TRBV7-9 to TRBJ1-6; D is ambiguous. The CDR3 has 14 amino acids. The V and J ends lost 4 bases and 8 bases respectively, with 12 bases between them. From germline, CDR1 is SEHNR and CDR2 FQNEAQ (reference sequence). CDR3 in DNA: TGTGCCAGCAGCTCCAGGCTTACGGATTCACCCCTCCACTTT. Its translation: CASSSRLTDSPLHF.

This clonotype was observed at least ten times. The J gene is TRBJ2-1, the V gene TRBV11-2; tentative D call: TRBD1 (5 bases). V was clipped by 6 bases and J by 6 bases, with 12 bases between them. Germline loops: CDR1 SGHAT, CDR2 FQNNGV. The CDR3 has 13 residues. The DNA for the CDR3 is TGTGCCAGCAGTCTTGACAGTTCCAATGAGCAGTTCTTC. Protein product: CASSLDSSNEQFF.

By share, this clonotype ranks as medium-sized. CDR3: CASSKRTGAYGYTF. CDR3 bases: TGTGCCAGCAGCAAAAGGACAGGGGCTTACGGCTACACCTTC. The rearrangement links TRBV12-3 or TRBV12-4 to TRBJ1-2, with 9 bases that match TRBD1. The J segment lost 8 bases and the V segment lost 6 bases, leaving 10 bases of the junction unmatched. The CDR3 consists of 14 residues.

The chain links TRBV20-1 to TRBJ1-6, with a possible D match to TRBD1 (5 bases). The CDR3 contains 15 residues. Trimming took 3 bases from V and 6 from J, leaving 15 bases between them. The germline gives CDR1 DFQATT, CDR2 SNEGSKA (reference sequence). CDR3 loop: CSASQGAGVNSPLHF. CDR3 sequence (DNA): TGCAGTGCTAGTCAAGGGGCGGGGGTTAATTCACCCCTCCACTTT.

This clonotype showed up many times. The chain couples TRBV6-5 to TRBJ2-7; D remains unclear. The germline V and J ends were trimmed by 6 bases and 7 bases, with 10 bases remaining between them. Germline V gives CDR1 MNHEY, CDR2 SVGAGI. The CDR3 has 11 residues. The CDR3 nucleotides are TGTGCCAGCAGGAATCTCGGGGAGCAGTACTTC. Its protein is CASRNLGEQYF.

The sample holds many counts of this clonotype. V is TRBV18 and J is TRBJ1-2; maybe TRBD1 (5 bases). Germline V gene data show CDR1 as KGHSH and CDR2 as LQKENI. V was clipped by 0 bases and J by 3 bases, with 14 bases between them. This CDR3 is built from 16 residues. This CDR3 reads CASSPPTRKGDYGYTF. Written as DNA, the CDR3 is TGTGCCAGCTCACCACCAACACGGAAAGGGGACTATGGCTACACCTTC. The entire variable domain, with the rest obtained from reference TRBV18 and TRBJ1-2, is as follows: NAGVMQNPRHLVRRRGQEARLRCSPMKGHSHVYWYRQLPEEGLKFMVYLQKENIIDESGMPKERFSAEFPKEGPSILRIQQVVRGDSAAYFCASSPPTRKGDYGYTFGSGTRLTVV.

Judged by abundance, this clonotype is medium-sized. J is TRBJ2-7 and V is TRBV21-1. TRBV21-1 is described as a pseudogene. The CDR3 covers 10 residues. The chain's CDR3 is CASTPYEQYF. The CDR3 DNA sequence: TGTGCCAGCACCCCGTACGAGCAGTACTTC.

This clonotype was counted at least ten times. The chain carries TRBV20-1 and TRBJ2-5; D unclear. Trimming pared 6 bases from V and 1 base from J, leaving 3 bases between. Germline V gene sequence: CDR1 DFQATT, CDR2 SNEGSKA (reference sequence). CDR3 length equals 10 residues. CDR3 loop: CSAVQETQYF. The CDR3 coding sequence is TGCAGTGCAGTCCAAGAGACCCAGTACTTC.

This clonotype was found a few times. The chain carries TRBV29-1 and TRBJ1-1, with unresolved D. Trimming took off 2 bases at V and 5 bases at J, with 9 bases between the two ends. Looked up from germline, CDR1 is SQVTM and CDR2 is ANQGSEA. This CDR3 comprises 12 residues. CDR3 amino acids: CSVEIGNTEAFF. The CDR3 nucleotides are TGCAGCGTTGAAATAGGGAATACTGAAGCTTTCTTT.

This clonotype is labeled as medium-sized (0.01 to 0.1%). V gene TRBV6-1 combines with J gene TRBJ2-5; 10 bases are shared with TRBD2. With V trimmed by 8 bases and J by 3 bases, 15 bases remained unmatched. The CDR3 runs 17 residues. Germline loops: CDR1 MNHNS, CDR2 SASEGT. The CDR3 reads CASFFLAGVRKEETQYF. The CDR3, as DNA: TGTGCCAGCTTTTTTCTAGCGGGGGTGAGGAAGGAAGAGACCCAGTACTTC.

This clonotype was picked up many times. The CDR3 sequence: CASSFRLEQPQHF. The CDR3 bases are TGTGCCAGCAGTTTTAGGTTGGAACAGCCCCAGCATTTT. The J gene is TRBJ1-5, the V gene TRBV12-3 or TRBV12-4, with D unclear. The CDR3 is 13 residues long. V gave up 3 bases and J gave up 7 bases, with 10 bases separating them.

This clonotype has ten or more counts. The chain joins TRBV27 to TRBJ2-2, with D uncertain. Trimming took off 7 bases at V and 4 bases at J, with 16 bases between the two ends. Germline V gene sequence: CDR1 MNHEY, CDR2 SMNVEV (reference sequence). CDR3 size: 15 residues. CDR3 residues: CASTLDHIGTGELFF. In nucleotides, the CDR3 is TGTGCCAGCACCCTTGACCATATCGGCACCGGGGAGCTGTTTTTT.